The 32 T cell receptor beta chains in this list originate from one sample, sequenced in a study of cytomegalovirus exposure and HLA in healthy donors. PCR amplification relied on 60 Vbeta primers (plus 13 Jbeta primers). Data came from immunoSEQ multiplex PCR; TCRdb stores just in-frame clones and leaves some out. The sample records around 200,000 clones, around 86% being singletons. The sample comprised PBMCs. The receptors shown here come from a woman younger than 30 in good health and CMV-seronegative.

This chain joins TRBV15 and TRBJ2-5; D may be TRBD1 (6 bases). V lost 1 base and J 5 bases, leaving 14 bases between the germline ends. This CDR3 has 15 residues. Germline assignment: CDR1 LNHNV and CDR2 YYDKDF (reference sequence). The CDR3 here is CATSRVQGSYETQYF. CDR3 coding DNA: TGTGCCACCAGCAGAGTCCAGGGGTCGTATGAGACCCAGTACTTC.

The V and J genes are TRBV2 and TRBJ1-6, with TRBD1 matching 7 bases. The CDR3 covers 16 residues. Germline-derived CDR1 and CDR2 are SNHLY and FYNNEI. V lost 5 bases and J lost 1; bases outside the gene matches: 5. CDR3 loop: CASSQLQGSYNSPLHF. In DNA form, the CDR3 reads TGTGCCAGCAGTCAACTACAGGGGTCCTATAATTCACCCCTCCACTTT.

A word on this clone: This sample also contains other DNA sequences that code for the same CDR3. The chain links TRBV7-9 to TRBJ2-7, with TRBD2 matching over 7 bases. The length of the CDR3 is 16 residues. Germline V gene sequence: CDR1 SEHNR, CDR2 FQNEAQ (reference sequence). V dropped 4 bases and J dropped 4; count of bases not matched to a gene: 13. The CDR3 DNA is TGTGCCAGCAGCTATAGCCCGACTAGCCCACCGTACGAGCAGTACTTC. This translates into CASSYSPTSPPYEQYF.

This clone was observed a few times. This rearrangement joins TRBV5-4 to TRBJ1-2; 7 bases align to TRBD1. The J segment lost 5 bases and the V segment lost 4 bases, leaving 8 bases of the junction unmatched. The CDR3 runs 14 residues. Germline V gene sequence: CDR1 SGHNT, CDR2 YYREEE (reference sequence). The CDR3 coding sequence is TGTGCCAGCAGCCCCACCGGGACAGCATATGGCTACACCTTC. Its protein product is CASSPTGTAYGYTF.

The CDR3 reads CASLLAGAPGNEQFF. The DNA for the CDR3 is TGCGCCAGCTTGTTAGCGGGAGCCCCCGGAAATGAGCAGTTCTTC. The rearrangement uses TRBV5-1 and TRBJ2-1, with 9 nucleotides matching TRBD2. The CDR3 covers 15 residues. The ends lost 7 bases at V and 7 bases at J; junction bases unmatched: 12. Per the germline V gene, CDR1 is SGHRS and CDR2 is YFSETQ.

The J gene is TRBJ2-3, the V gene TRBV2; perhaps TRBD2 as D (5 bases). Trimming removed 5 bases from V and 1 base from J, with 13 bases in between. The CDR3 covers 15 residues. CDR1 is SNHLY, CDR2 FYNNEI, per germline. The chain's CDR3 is CASSKDFARTDTQYF. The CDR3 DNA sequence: TGTGCCAGCAGTAAGGACTTTGCCCGCACAGATACGCAGTATTTT.

CDR3 coding DNA: TGTGCCACTGGAAGGGGACAGGGGCTTTACGAGCAGTACTTC. It translates to CATGRGQGLYEQYF. The V and J genes are TRBV7-8 and TRBJ2-7; TRBD1 matches at 10 bases. This CDR3 spans 14 amino acids. CDR1 and CDR2 from the germline V gene are SGHVS and FQNEAQ. The J segment lost 4 bases and the V segment lost 10 bases, leaving 10 bases of the junction unmatched.

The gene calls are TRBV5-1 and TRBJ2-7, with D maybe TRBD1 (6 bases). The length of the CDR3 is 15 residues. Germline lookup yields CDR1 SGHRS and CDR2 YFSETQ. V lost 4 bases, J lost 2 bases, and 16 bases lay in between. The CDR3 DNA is TGCGCCAGCAGCCCCCCCACAGGGCTACCCTACGAGCAGTACTTC. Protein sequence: CASSPPTGLPYEQYF.

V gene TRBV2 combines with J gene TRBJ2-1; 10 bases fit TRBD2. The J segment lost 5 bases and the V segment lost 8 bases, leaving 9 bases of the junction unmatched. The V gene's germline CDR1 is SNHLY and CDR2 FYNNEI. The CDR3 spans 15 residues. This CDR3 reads CASPRASGRDNEQFF. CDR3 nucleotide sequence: TGTGCCAGCCCGAGGGCTAGCGGGAGAGACAATGAGCAGTTCTTC.

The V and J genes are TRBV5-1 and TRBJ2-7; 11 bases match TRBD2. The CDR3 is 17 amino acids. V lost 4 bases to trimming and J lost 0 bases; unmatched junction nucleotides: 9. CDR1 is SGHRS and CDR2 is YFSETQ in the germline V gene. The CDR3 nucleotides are TGCGCCAGCAGCGCCGCAACCGGGACTAGCGGCTCCTACGAGCAGTACTTC. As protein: CASSAATGTSGSYEQYF.

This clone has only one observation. Here the CDR3 DNA reads TGCGCCAGCAGCAAACAGGGGACTGAAGCTTTCTTT. As protein: CASSKQGTEAFF. The chain links TRBV5-1 to TRBJ1-1; the match to TRBD1 covers 7 bases. Losses at the gene ends were 4 bases for V and 5 bases for J; bases not matched to a gene: 2. The CDR3 has 12 residues. The germline gives CDR1 SGHRS, CDR2 YFSETQ.

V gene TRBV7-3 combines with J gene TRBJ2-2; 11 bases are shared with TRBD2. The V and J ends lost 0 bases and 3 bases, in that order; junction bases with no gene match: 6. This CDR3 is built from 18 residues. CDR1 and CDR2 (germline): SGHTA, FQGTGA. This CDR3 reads CASSLTSLSGRDTGELFF. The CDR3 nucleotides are TGTGCCAGCAGCTTAACGTCGCTTAGCGGGAGGGACACCGGGGAGCTGTTTTTT.

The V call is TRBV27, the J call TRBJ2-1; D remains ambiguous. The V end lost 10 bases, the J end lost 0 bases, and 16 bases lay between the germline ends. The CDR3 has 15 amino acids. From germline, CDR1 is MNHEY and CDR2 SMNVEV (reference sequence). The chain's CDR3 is CATNRASSSYNEQFF. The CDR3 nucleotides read TGTGCCACCAATCGTGCTTCGAGCTCCTACAATGAGCAGTTCTTC.

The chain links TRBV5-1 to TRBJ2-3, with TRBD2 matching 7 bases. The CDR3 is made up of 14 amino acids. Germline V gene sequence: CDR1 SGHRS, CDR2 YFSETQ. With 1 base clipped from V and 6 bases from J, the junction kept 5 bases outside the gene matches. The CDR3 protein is CASSLLLAEDTQYF. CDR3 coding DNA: TGCGCCAGCAGCTTGCTTCTAGCGGAGGATACGCAGTATTTT.

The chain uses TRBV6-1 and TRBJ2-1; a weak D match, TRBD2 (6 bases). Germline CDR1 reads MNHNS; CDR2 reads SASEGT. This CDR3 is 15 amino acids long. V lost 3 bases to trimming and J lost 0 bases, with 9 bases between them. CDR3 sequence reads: CASSDGTSSYNEQFF. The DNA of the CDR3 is TGTGCCAGCAGTGACGGGACTTCCTCCTACAATGAGCAGTTCTTC.

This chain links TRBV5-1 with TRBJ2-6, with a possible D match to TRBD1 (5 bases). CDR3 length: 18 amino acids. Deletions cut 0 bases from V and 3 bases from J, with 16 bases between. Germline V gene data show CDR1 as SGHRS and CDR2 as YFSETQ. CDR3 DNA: TGCGCCAGCAGCTTGGCCCGAGGCGGCGGACATGGGGCCAACGTCCTGACTTTC. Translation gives CASSLARGGGHGANVLTF.

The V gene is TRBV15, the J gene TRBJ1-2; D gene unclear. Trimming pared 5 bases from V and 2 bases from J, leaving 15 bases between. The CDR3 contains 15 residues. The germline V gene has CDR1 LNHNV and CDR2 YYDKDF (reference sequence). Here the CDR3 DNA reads TGTGCCACCAGCGGGTATGAGGCTTCCAACTATGGCTACACCTTC. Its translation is CATSGYEASNYGYTF.

CDR3 nucleotide sequence: TGTGCCAGTAGTTCCCCAGGGTTTTACAATGAGCAGTTCTTC. Protein: CASSSPGFYNEQFF. The chain has TRBV19 and TRBJ2-1; TRBD1 might be the D (5 bases). This CDR3 comprises 14 residues. V was pared by 5 bases and J by 4 bases, with 12 bases between. Germline V gene data show CDR1 as LNHDA and CDR2 as SQIVND (reference sequence).

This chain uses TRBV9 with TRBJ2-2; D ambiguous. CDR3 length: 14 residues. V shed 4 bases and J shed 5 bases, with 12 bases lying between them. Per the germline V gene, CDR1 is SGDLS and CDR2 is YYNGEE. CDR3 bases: TGTGCCAGCAGCCTCGGCGGCATGACCGGGGAGCTGTTTTTT. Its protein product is CASSLGGMTGELFF.

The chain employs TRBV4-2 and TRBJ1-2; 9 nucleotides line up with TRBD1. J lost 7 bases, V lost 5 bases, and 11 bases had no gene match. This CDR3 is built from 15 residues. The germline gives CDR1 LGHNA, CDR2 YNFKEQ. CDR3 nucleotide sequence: TGTGCCAGCAGCGGTTGGGACAGGGAGGAATTTGGCTACACCTTC. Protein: CASSGWDREEFGYTF.

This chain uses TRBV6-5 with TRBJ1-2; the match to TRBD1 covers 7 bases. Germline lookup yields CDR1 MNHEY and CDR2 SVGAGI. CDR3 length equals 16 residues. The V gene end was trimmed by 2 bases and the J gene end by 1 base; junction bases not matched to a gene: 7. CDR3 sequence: CASSYHWAGGNYGYTF. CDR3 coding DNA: TGTGCCAGCAGTTACCACTGGGCAGGGGGTAACTATGGCTACACCTTC.

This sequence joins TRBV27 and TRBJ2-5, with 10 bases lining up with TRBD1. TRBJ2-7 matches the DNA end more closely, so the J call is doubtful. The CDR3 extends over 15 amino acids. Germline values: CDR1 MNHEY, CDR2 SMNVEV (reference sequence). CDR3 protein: CASIGTRDRGNEQYF. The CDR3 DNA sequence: TGTGCCAGCATTGGAACGCGGGACAGGGGAAACGAGCAGTACTTC.

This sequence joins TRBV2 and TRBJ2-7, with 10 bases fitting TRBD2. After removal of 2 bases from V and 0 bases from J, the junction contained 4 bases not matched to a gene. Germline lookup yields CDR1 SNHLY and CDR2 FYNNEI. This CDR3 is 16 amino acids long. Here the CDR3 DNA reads TGTGCCAGCAGTGAACTTAGCGGGAGGTACTCCTACGAGCAGTACTTC. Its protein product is CASSELSGRYSYEQYF.

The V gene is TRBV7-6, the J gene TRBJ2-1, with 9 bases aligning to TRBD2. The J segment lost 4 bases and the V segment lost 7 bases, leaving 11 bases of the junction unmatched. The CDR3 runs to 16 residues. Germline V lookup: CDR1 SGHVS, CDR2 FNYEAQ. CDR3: CASTPKGSGSYNEQFF. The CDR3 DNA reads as TGTGCCAGCACCCCCAAGGGTAGCGGGAGTTACAATGAGCAGTTCTTC.

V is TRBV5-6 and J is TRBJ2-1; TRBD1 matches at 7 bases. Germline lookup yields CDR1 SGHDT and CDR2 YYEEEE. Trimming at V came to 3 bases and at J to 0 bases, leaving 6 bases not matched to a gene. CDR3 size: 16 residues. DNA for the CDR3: TGTGCCAGCAGCTCCATCCGGGACAGCTCCTACAATGAGCAGTTCTTC. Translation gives CASSSIRDSSYNEQFF.

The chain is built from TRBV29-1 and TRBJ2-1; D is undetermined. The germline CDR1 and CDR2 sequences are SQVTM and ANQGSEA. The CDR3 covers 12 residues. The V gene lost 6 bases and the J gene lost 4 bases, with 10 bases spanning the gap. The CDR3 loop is CSVSLKYNEQFF. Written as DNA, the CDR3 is TGCAGCGTGAGCCTAAAGTACAATGAGCAGTTCTTC.

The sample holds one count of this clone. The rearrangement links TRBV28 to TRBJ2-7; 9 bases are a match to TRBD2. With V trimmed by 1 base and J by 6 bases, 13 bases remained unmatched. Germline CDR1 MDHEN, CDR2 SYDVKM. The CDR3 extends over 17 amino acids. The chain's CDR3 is CASSLLVAGGPTGEQYF. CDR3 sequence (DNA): TGTGCCAGCAGTTTATTAGTCGCGGGAGGGCCCACGGGCGAGCAGTACTTC. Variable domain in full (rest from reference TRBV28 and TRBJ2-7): DVKVTQSSRYLVKRTGEKVFLECVQDMDHENMFWYRQDPGLGLRLIYFSYDVKMKEKGDIPEGYSVSREKKERFSLILESASTNQTSMYLCASSLLVAGGPTGEQYFGPGTRLTVT.

CDR3 region: CASSLNAGPGKANYGYTF. The CDR3 nucleotides are TGTGCCAGCTCACTTAACGCGGGACCGGGGAAGGCTAACTATGGCTACACCTTC. The chain has TRBV18 and TRBJ1-2; D perhaps matches TRBD1 (5 bases). Germline values: CDR1 KGHSH, CDR2 LQKENI. The CDR3 sequence is 18 residues long. Trimming stripped 4 bases from V and 0 bases from J, with 21 bases between.

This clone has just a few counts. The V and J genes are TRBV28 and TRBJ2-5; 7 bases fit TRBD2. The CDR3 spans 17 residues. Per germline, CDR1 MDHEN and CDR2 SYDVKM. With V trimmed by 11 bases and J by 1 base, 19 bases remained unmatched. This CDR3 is CAAGVLGKTLSQETQYF. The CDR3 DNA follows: TGTGCCGCGGGGGTATTGGGTAAAACCTTGTCCCAAGAGACCCAGTACTTC.

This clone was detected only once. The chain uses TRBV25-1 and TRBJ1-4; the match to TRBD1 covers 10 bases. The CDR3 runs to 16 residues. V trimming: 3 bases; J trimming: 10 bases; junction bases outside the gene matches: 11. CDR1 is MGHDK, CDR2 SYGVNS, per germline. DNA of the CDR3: TGTGCCAGCAGTGATTGGTCGGGACAGGGGTTTGGAAAACTGTTTTTT. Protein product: CASSDWSGQGFGKLFF.

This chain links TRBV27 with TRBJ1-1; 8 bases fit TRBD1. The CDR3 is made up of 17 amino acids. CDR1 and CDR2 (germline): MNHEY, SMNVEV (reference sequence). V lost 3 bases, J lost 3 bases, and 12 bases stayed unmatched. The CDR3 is CASSFDRGKSGDTEAFF. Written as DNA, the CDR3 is TGTGCCAGCAGTTTCGACAGGGGTAAGAGCGGGGACACTGAAGCTTTCTTT.

The CDR3 DNA reads TGTGCCAGCAGCACCCGAGCGGGAGCGAATGGCGAGCAGTACTTC. This translates into CASSTRAGANGEQYF. V is TRBV7-8 and J is TRBJ2-7; 8 bases match TRBD2. The CDR3 is 15 residues long. Trimming cost V 5 bases and J 6 bases; bases outside gene matches: 12. Germline V gene sequence: CDR1 SGHVS, CDR2 FQNEAQ.